A selection of T cell receptor beta chains follows, all from one sample in a study of shared clonotypes between healthy human individuals. Assay: immunoSEQ multiplex PCR; the TCRdb copy retains only in-frame clones and omits some. The data contain about 870,000 clones, about 91% of them singletons. The sample was naive CD8+ T cells sorted from blood. These receptors were taken from a man under 40 in good health. Each CDR3 is given with its conserved first and last residue. Each record gives: V gene, J gene, D gene, CDR3 DNA, CDR3 protein. A D gene is named only where the DNA matches it firmly.

v_gene: TRBV19
j_gene: TRBJ2-3
d_gene: NA
CDR3nt: TGTGCCAGTAGTATCGGGGCTGGCACAGATACGCAGTATTTT
CDR3aa: CASSIGAGTDTQYF

v_gene: TRBV7-8
j_gene: TRBJ2-1
d_gene: NA
CDR3nt: TGTGCCAGCAGCTCCTGGGACATCTACAATGAGCAGTTCTTC
CDR3aa: CASSSWDIYNEQFF

v_gene: TRBV6-5
j_gene: TRBJ2-5
d_gene: TRBD2
CDR3nt: TGTGCCAGCAGTTATGGCCTAGCGGGGTCAGAGACCCAGTACTTC
CDR3aa: CASSYGLAGSETQYF

v_gene: TRBV7-9
j_gene: TRBJ2-2
d_gene: NA
CDR3nt: TGTGCTAACATGGAGGCGGCATTTTCCTCCGGGGAGCTGTTTTTT
CDR3aa: CANMEAAFSSGELFF

v_gene: TRBV10-3
j_gene: TRBJ2-6
d_gene: NA
CDR3nt: TGTGCCATCAGTGGTGGTTACTCTGGGGCCAACGTCCTGACTTTC
CDR3aa: CAISGGYSGANVLTF

v_gene: TRBV7-6
j_gene: TRBJ2-1
d_gene: NA
CDR3nt: TGTGCCAGCGGCTGGGACCCTAGCTCCTACAATGAGCAGTTCTTC
CDR3aa: CASGWDPSSYNEQFF

v_gene: TRBV11-2
j_gene: TRBJ2-1
d_gene: NA
CDR3nt: TGTGCCAGCAGCTTATTGGGGCGCTCCTACAATGAGCAGTTCTTC
CDR3aa: CASSLLGRSYNEQFF

v_gene: TRBV18
j_gene: TRBJ2-7
d_gene: TRBD2
CDR3nt: TGTGCCAGCTCACCCGAGGGACTAGCGGCCTACGAGCAGTACTTC
CDR3aa: CASSPEGLAAYEQYF

v_gene: TRBV6-5
j_gene: TRBJ2-7
d_gene: NA
CDR3nt: TGTGCCAGCAGTTATGTTGGAGGGCCCTACGAGCAGTACTTC
CDR3aa: CASSYVGGPYEQYF

v_gene: TRBV5-1
j_gene: TRBJ1-3
d_gene: NA
CDR3nt: TGCGCCAGCAGCTTGGACCTTAATGCAGGAAACACCATATATTTT
CDR3aa: CASSLDLNAGNTIYF

v_gene: TRBV9
j_gene: TRBJ2-7
d_gene: NA
CDR3nt: TGTGCCAGCAGCTTAACCGGGACCGCGGCCGGTGGCGTCTACGAGCAGTACTTC
CDR3aa: CASSLTGTAAGGVYEQYF

v_gene: TRBV7-9
j_gene: TRBJ1-1
d_gene: NA
CDR3nt: TGTGCCAGCAGCCACAGCATCGGGGGGCCGAACACTGAAGCTTTCTTT
CDR3aa: CASSHSIGGPNTEAFF

v_gene: TRBV23-1
j_gene: TRBJ2-1
d_gene: NA
CDR3nt: TGCGCCAGCTCCTCCGGCGGACAGGGACACGATAGCGGGAGCCCCTGGGGAAATGAGCAGTTCTTC
CDR3aa: CASSSGGQGHDSGSPWGNEQFF

v_gene: TRBV10-3
j_gene: TRBJ2-1
d_gene: TRBD1
CDR3nt: TGTGCCATCAGTGGATCCGGGACAGTATACAATGAGCAGTTCTTC
CDR3aa: CAISGSGTVYNEQFF

v_gene: TRBV7-2
j_gene: TRBJ2-3
d_gene: NA
CDR3nt: TGTGCCAGCAGCCCGATAGAACAGCGCACAGATACGCAGTATTTT
CDR3aa: CASSPIEQRTDTQYF